This TCR beta chain was identified during a study of human T cells and chemical hapten exposure. Study overall: Sensitization employed 2% DPC on approximately 2 cm by approximately 2 cm of upper inner arm skin. Patches with 0.01% DPC went on the upper back, and the tests were read at 6 days.

CDR3 length: 14 residues. Germline V gene data show CDR1 as LGHNA and CDR2 as YSLEER. V dropped 3 bases and J dropped 3; count of bases not matched to a gene: 4. Library construction involved attaching unique molecular identifiers to individual cDNA molecules, which allowed quantitative, reproducible TCR counting. In TCRdb, the RACE reads were re-called with MiXCR into one record per CDR3 protein. Here the sample spans about 85,000 distinct CDR3 sequences, more than 9% being singletons. Study-level points and caveats: The study found that DPC sensitization did not change TCRs above 1 in 1000 frequency.

This clonotype showed up just a few times. Its cognate antigen is unknown. Described time point: patch test 2, 6 weeks after DPC sensitization. As for treatment: therapeutic diphenylcyclopropenone sensitization with weekly scalp DPC. This clonotype originated in a young man with alopecia areata. Some clones in this sample may be carry-over from other donors' samples. The rearrangement uses TRBV4-3 and TRBJ2-7; 8 bases agree with TRBD1. The sequenced sample was whole blood, obtained in connection with sensitization to the hapten diphenylcyclopropenone (DPC). Here the CDR3 reads CASSQAGTGYEQYF. CDR3 nucleotide sequence: TGCGCCAGCAGCCAGGCCGGGACAGGCTACGAGCAGTACTTC.